The clone carrying this T cell receptor beta chain showed up just a few times. The antigen is unknown. This entry belongs to a study of T cells after yellow fever vaccination. Study observations and caveats: Only a small proportion of the clonotypes turned up in both the CD4 and the CD8 compartments, likely arising from convergent recombination.

The V gene's germline CDR1 is PRHDT and CDR2 FYEKMQ (reference sequence). Trimming removed 4 bases at V and 12 bases at J, with 15 bases between. The CDR3 runs 13 residues. TCRdb recomputed calls from the 5' RACE reads with MiXCR, one row per CDR3 protein. The sample lists 240,000 or so distinct CDR3 sequences; around 7% were seen once. The chain joins TRBV13 to TRBJ1-4, with unresolved D. The source is a man aged 25 to 45 who received the YFV17D yellow fever vaccine. Specimen: CD4+ T cells sorted from PBMCs, collected 15 days after the yellow fever booster vaccination. CDR3 region: CASSSDGKRQLFF. The CDR3 bases are TGTGCCAGCAGCTCGGACGGGAAGAGGCAACTGTTTTTT. Combining the CDR3 with reference TRBV13 and TRBJ1-4 gives the whole variable domain AAGVIQSPRHLIKEKRETATLKCYPIPRHDTVYWYQQGPGQDPQFLISFYEKMQSDKGSIPDRFSAQQFSDYHSELNMSSLELGDSALYFCASSSDGKRQLFFGSGTQLSVL.